This TCR beta chain was sequenced in a study of T cells in Graves' hyperthyroidism and ophthalmopathy. General observations from the study: The model anticipated ophthalmopathy a median about 7.1 months pre-onset. Blood held most thyroid clonotypes expanded above 0.001 frequency.

In germline, CDR1 is SQVTM, CDR2 ANQGSEA. The CDR3 runs to 14 residues. V was pared by 4 bases and J by 5 bases, with 14 bases between. Remarks on this clonotype: What it binds is not known.

TCR beta CDR3 sequences were amplified from RNA transcripts. HTBI primers were used for first-round RT-PCR of the TCR CDR3. TCRdb re-called the multiplex PCR reads through MiXCR, storing one row per CDR3 protein. The data hold around 190,000 distinct CDR3 sequences, with around 17% observed a single time. Patients aged 18 to 65 had newly diagnosed hyperthyroidism lasting under 2 months. Diagnoses were made from clinical symptoms, serum measures (thyroxine and TRAb), thyroid ultrasound and orbital computed tomography. The chain has TRBV29-1 and TRBJ2-2; TRBD1 might be the D (5 bases). The sample comprised blood. This TCR came from a woman aged 50 to 60 with Graves' hyperthyroidism. The CDR3 loop reads CSVVIVGRTGELFF. CDR3 DNA sequence: TGCAGCGTTGTGATAGTGGGGCGTACCGGGGAGCTGTTTTTT.